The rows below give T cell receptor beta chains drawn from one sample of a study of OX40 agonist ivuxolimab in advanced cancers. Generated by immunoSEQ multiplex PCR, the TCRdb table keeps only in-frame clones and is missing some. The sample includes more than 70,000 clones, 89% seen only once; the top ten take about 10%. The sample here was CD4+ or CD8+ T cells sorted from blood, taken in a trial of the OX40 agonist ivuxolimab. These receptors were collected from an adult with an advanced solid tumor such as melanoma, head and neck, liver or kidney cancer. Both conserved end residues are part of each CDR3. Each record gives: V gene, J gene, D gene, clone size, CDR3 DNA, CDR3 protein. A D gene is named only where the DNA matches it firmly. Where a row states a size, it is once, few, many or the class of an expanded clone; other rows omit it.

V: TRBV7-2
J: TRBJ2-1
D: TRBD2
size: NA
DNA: TGTGCCAGCAGCTTAGCGGGGACTAGCGGGTACGAGCAGTTCTTC
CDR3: CASSLAGTSGYEQFF

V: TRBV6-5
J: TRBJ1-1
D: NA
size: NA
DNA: TGTGCCAGCAGTTACGGGGCCGACCTTGAAGCTTTCTTT
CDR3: CASSYGADLEAFF

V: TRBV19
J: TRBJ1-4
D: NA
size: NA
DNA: TGTGCCAGTACCGCAGGGACGGCGGGGGAAAAACTGTTTTTT
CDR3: CASTAGTAGEKLFF

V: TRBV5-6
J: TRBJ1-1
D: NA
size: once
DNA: TGTGCCAGCAGCTTGCCCCGGAACACTGAAGCTTTCTTT
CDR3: CASSLPRNTEAFF

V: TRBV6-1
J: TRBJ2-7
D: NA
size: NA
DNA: TGTGCCAGCAGTGAACACGGGACTTACGAGCAGTACTTC
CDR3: CASSEHGTYEQYF

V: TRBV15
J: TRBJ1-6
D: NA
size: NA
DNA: TGTGCCACCAGCAGAGGGGGAGATATTTCACCCCTCCACTTT
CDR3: CATSRGGDISPLHF

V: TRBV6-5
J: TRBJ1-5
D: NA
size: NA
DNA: TGTGCCAGCAAACCCCTCGGGGGAGGGGATCAGCCCCAGCATTTT
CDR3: CASKPLGGGDQPQHF

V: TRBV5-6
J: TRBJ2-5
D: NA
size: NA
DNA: TGTGCCAGCAGCTTGGCGGGCGGTCGGGAGACCCAGTACTTC
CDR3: CASSLAGGRETQYF

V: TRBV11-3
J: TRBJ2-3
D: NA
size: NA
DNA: TGTGCCAGCAGCAAGGCTAGGGATACGCAGTATTTT
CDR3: CASSKARDTQYF

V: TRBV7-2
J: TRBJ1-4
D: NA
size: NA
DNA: TGTGCCAGCAGCTTCCAGATTAATGAAAAACTGTTTTTT
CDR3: CASSFQINEKLFF

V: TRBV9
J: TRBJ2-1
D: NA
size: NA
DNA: TGTGCCAGCAGCGTAGAGACTAGCTCCTACAATGAGCAGTTCTTC
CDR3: CASSVETSSYNEQFF

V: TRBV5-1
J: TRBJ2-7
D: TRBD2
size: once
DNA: TGCGCCAGCAGCTTAGGACTAGCGGGAGCGGCCTACGAGCAGTACTTC
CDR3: CASSLGLAGAAYEQYF

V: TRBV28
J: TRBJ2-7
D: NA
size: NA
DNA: TGTGCCAGCAGTTTTGGGCGGGGGCCGTCCTCCTACGAGCAGTACTTC
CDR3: CASSFGRGPSSYEQYF

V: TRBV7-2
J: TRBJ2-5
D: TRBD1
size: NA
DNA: TGTGCCAGCAGCTCCAGGACAGGGGCCTCGCAAGAGACCCAGTACTTC
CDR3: CASSSRTGASQETQYF

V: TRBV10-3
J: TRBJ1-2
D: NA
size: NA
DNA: TGTGCCATCAGTGAAAGGGCGGGGCTCTATGGCTACACCTTC
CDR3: CAISERAGLYGYTF

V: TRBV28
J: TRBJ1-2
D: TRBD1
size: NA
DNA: TGTGCCAGCAGGCTGCCTGAGACAGGGGGAGGGGGCTACACCTTC
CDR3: CASRLPETGGGGYTF

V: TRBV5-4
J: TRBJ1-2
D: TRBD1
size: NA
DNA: TGTGCCAGCAGCTTGACAGGGGTCGACTATGGCTACACCTTC
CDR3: CASSLTGVDYGYTF

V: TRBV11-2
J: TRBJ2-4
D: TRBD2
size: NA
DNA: TGTGCCAGCAGCCGGGGACTAGCGGACGAAATTCAGTACTTC
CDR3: CASSRGLADEIQYF

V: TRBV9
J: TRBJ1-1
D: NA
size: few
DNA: TGTGCCAGCAGCGCCGGAAGAGGGGTTGAAGCTTTCTTT
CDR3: CASSAGRGVEAFF

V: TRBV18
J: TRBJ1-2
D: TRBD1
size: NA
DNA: TGTGCCAGCTCCTTAGGGACAGACTATGGCTACACCTTC
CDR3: CASSLGTDYGYTF

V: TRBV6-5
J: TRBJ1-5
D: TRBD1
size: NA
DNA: TGTGCCAGCAGGCGGACAGGGGGAAGCAATCAGCCCCAGCATTTT
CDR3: CASRRTGGSNQPQHF

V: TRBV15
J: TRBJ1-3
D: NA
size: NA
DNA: TGTGCCACCAGCAGAGGCAGGGTGGACACCATATATTTT
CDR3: CATSRGRVDTIYF

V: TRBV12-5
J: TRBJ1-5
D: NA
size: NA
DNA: TGTGCTAGTGGTCCCCTCCACAAAGGGAGAGGCAATCAGCCCCAGCATTTT
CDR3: CASGPLHKGRGNQPQHF

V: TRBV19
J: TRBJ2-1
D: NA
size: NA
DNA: TGTGCCAGTACCCCTAGGTGGGAATTGGATGAGCAGTTCTTC
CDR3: CASTPRWELDEQFF

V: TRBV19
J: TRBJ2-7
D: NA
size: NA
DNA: TGTGCCAGTAGTATAGCAGGGCTGGGATCCTACGAGCAGTACTTC
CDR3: CASSIAGLGSYEQYF

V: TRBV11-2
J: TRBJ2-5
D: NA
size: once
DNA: TGTGCCAGCAGCTTTGGGGCGGAAGAGACCCAGTACTTC
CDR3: CASSFGAEETQYF

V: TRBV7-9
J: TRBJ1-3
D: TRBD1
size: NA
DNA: TGTGCCAGCAGCTTAACAGGGGCTGGAAACACCATATATTTT
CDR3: CASSLTGAGNTIYF

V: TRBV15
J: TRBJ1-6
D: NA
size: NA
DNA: TGTGCCACCAGCAGAGTAGACTATAATTCACCCCTCCACTTT
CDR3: CATSRVDYNSPLHF

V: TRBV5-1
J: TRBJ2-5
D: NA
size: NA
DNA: TGCGCCAGCAGCTTGGAAGGTCTAGAGACCCAGTACTTC
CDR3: CASSLEGLETQYF

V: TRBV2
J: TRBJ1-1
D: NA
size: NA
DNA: TGTGCCAGCAGTCCAATTCTACGGGATACTGAAGCTTTCTTT
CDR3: CASSPILRDTEAFF